This TCR beta chain was obtained from a study of cytomegalovirus exposure and HLA in healthy donors. Losses at the gene ends were 1 base for V and 3 bases for J; bases not matched to a gene: 0. Germline CDR1 SQVTM, CDR2 ANQGSEA. The CDR3 is made up of 12 amino acids. Primers for the PCR totalled 60 Vbeta and 13 Jbeta. Sequencing was performed with immunoSEQ multiplex PCR; in TCRdb, only in-frame clones are kept and a portion is missing. The data show hundreds of thousands of clones, with about 79% seen just once and over 1.5% held by the top ten. This rearrangement joins TRBV29-1 to TRBJ2-7; 7 bases align to TRBD1. Source material: PBMCs. The source is a male donor in good health and CMV-seronegative. The CDR3 protein is CSVEAGGYEQYF. The CDR3 nucleotides read TGCAGCGTTGAAGCAGGGGGCTACGAGCAGTACTTC.